The 19 T cell receptor beta chains in this list originate from one sample, sequenced in a study of human thymus T cells (dated by TCRdb to the early 2020s). Library generation was performed with the immunoSEQ multiplex PCR assay. TCRdb holds this immuneACCESS table with in-frame rearrangements only. Some clones are missing; in checked studies, unresolved V genes explain under half, and the rest has no known cause. The sample table holds about 43,000 clones, of which roughly 94% were seen once. Over 0.15% of the sample lies in the top ten. Sequenced sample: blood. The receptor source for this set is a girl under three years old with a congenital heart defect but otherwise immunologically healthy.

The chain links TRBV5-6 to TRBJ2-7; D is possibly TRBD2 (5 bases). This CDR3 has 14 residues. Trimming left V 2 bases short and J 2 bases short, with 11 bases between. Germline V lookup: CDR1 SGHDT, CDR2 YYEEEE. The CDR3 here is CASSFLAPTYEQYF. As DNA, the CDR3 is TGTGCCAGCAGCTTTCTAGCACCGACCTACGAGCAGTACTTC.

CDR3 bases: TGTGCCAGCAGCTCGGGTTACACAGATACGCAGTATTTT. Amino acids: CASSSGYTDTQYF. The chain has TRBV27 and TRBJ2-3; D remains unclear. There are 13 residues in the CDR3. Trimming cost V 6 bases and J 2 bases, with 9 bases left between them. CDR1 and CDR2 (germline): MNHEY, SMNVEV (reference sequence).

A single count supports this clone. The chain couples TRBV7-2 to TRBJ2-1, with D perhaps TRBD2 (6 bases). CDR1 SGHTA and CDR2 FQGNSA come from the germline V gene. The CDR3 sequence is 13 residues long. The V gene lost 5 bases and the J gene lost 10 bases, with 15 bases spanning the gap. The DNA for the CDR3 is TGTGCCAGCAGCGTAATGGGGGGAGGCGAGCAGTTCTTC. Translated: CASSVMGGGEQFF. The variable domain in full, with the rest retrieved from reference TRBV7-2 and TRBJ2-1, is GAGVSQSPSNKVTEKGKDVELRCDPISGHTALYWYRQSLGQGLEFLIYFQGNSAPDKSGLPSDRFSAERTGGSVSTLTIQRTQQEDSAVYLCASSVMGGGEQFFGPGTRLTVL.

The J gene is TRBJ1-5, the V gene TRBV7-5. TRBV7-5 is flagged as a pseudogene. The CDR3 spans 16 residues. The CDR3 sequence: CARGHPLVGEGQPQHF. CDR3 bases: TGTGCCAGAGGACACCCCCTCGTGGGGGAGGGTCAGCCCCAGCATTTT.

CDR3 sequence: CASGTPSYEQYF. CDR3 bases: TGTGCCAGCGGGACACCCTCCTACGAGCAGTACTTC. J is TRBJ2-7 and V is TRBV2, with D maybe TRBD1 (6 bases). The V end was cut by 8 bases, the J end by 0 bases, with 8 bases between. This CDR3 has 12 residues. Germline assignment: CDR1 SNHLY and CDR2 FYNNEI.

The rearrangement links TRBV2 to TRBJ2-2; 7 nucleotides match TRBD2. CDR1 SNHLY and CDR2 FYNNEI come from the germline V gene. J lost 4 bases, V lost 8 bases, and 13 bases had no gene match. There are 16 residues in the CDR3. CDR3 in DNA: TGTGCCAGCTCATCCGCCGTGGGGGGGTCCACCGGGGAGCTGTTTTTT. Protein sequence: CASSSAVGGSTGELFF. Full variable domain (missing parts from reference TRBV2 and TRBJ2-2): EPEVTQTPSHQVTQMGQEVILRCVPISNHLYFYWYRQILGQKVEFLVSFYNNEISEKSEIFDDQFSVERPDGSNFTLKIRSTKLEDSAMYFCASSSAVGGSTGELFFGEGSRLTVL.

The CDR3 DNA sequence: TGCGCCAGCAGCCAAGGGGCATGGAGTTTCTCTGGGGCCAACGTCCTGACTTTC. Residues: CASSQGAWSFSGANVLTF. V gene TRBV4-3 combines with J gene TRBJ2-6; unclear D gene. The V and J ends lost 1 base and 0 bases respectively, with 13 bases between them. The CDR3 extends over 18 amino acids. CDR1 LGHNA and CDR2 YSLEER come from the germline V gene.

The chain uses TRBV5-5 and TRBJ2-7; no reliable D call. This CDR3 contains 13 residues. V lost 5 bases, J lost 2 bases, and 11 bases lay in between. CDR1 SGHKS and CDR2 YYEKEE come from the germline V gene (reference sequence). CDR3 sequence: CASSSIQPYEQYF. In nucleotides, the CDR3 is TGTGCCAGCAGTTCGATACAACCCTACGAGCAGTACTTC.

The chain is built from TRBV7-9 and TRBJ1-1, with 9 bases lining up with TRBD1. Unmatched junction bases numbered 15, after V lost 4 bases and J lost 6 bases. This CDR3 has 17 residues. Germline CDR1 is SEHNR and CDR2 is FQNEAQ (reference sequence). The CDR3 loop reads CASSSPPGTGFRAEAFF. In DNA form, the CDR3 reads TGTGCCAGCAGCTCCCCCCCCGGGACAGGGTTTCGCGCTGAAGCTTTCTTT. Drawing the rest from reference TRBV7-9 and TRBJ1-1, the complete variable domain is DTGVSQNPRHKITKRGQNVTFRCDPISEHNRLYWYRQTLGQGPEFLTYFQNEAQLEKSRLLSDRFSAERPKGSFSTLEIQRTEQGDSAMYLCASSSPPGTGFRAEAFFGQGTRLTVV.

The chain recombines TRBV11-1 with TRBJ2-3, with D perhaps being TRBD1 or TRBD2 (6 bases each). V lost 2 bases and J lost 2, with 8 bases in between. The CDR3 contains 14 residues. Germline V CDR1 and CDR2: SGHAT, FQDESV (reference sequence). The CDR3: CASSLRGVTDTQYF. CDR3 DNA sequence: TGTGCCAGCAGCTTAAGGGGGGTCACAGATACGCAGTATTTT.

The chain carries TRBV9 and TRBJ2-5; the match to TRBD2 covers 7 bases. CDR3 size: 14 residues. V trimming: 4 bases; J trimming: 5 bases; junction bases outside the gene matches: 8. The V gene's germline CDR1 is SGDLS and CDR2 YYNGEE. The CDR3 DNA is TGTGCCAGCAGCCACGGGAGGACCCGGGAGACCCAGTACTTC. Protein sequence: CASSHGRTRETQYF.

The chain carries TRBV14 and TRBJ2-6; tentative D call: TRBD1 (6 bases). V was pared by 4 bases and J by 2 bases, with 12 bases between. CDR1 and CDR2 from the germline V gene are SGHDN and FVKESK. The CDR3 is 16 amino acids. In DNA, the CDR3 is TGTGCCAGCAGCCCGACAGGTCTGGCTGGGGCCAACGTCCTGACTTTC. Its translation: CASSPTGLAGANVLTF.

The chain has TRBV30 and TRBJ1-5; unclear D gene. Trimming took 2 bases from V and 2 from J, leaving 10 bases between them. The CDR3 runs to 14 residues. Germline V gives CDR1 GTSNPN, CDR2 SVGIG (reference sequence). The chain's CDR3 is CAWSPALRNQPQHF. The DNA for the CDR3 is TGTGCCTGGAGTCCCGCACTTCGCAATCAGCCCCAGCATTTT.

The chain joins TRBV7-8 to TRBJ2-1; 11 nucleotides line up with TRBD2. CDR1 SGHVS and CDR2 FQNEAQ come from the germline V gene. Trimming removed 2 bases from V and 7 bases from J; junction bases left unmatched: 4. The CDR3 sequence is 15 residues long. CDR3 loop: CASSLSGLAGNEQFF. Here the CDR3 DNA reads TGTGCCAGCAGCTTATCCGGACTAGCGGGTAATGAGCAGTTCTTC.

This chain joins TRBV5-1 and TRBJ2-7; TRBD2 matches at 13 bases. The CDR3 contains 19 residues. In germline, CDR1 is SGHRS, CDR2 YFSETQ. The trim removed 0 bases at V and 2 bases at J, leaving 11 bases unmatched. This chain's CDR3 is CASSLEGLAGEGSAYEQYF. The DNA of the CDR3 is TGCGCCAGCAGCTTGGAAGGACTAGCGGGAGAGGGGAGTGCCTACGAGCAGTACTTC.

The genes are TRBV7-9 and TRBJ2-5; D perhaps matches TRBD1 (5 bases). Germline V CDR1 and CDR2: SEHNR, FQNEAQ (reference sequence). There are 14 residues in the CDR3. With 3 bases removed from V and 4 bases from J, the gap between germline ends came to 12 bases. Here the CDR3 reads CASSLSRVSETQYF. The CDR3 DNA sequence: TGTGCCAGCAGCTTGAGCAGGGTATCAGAGACCCAGTACTTC.

The genes are TRBV6-5 and TRBJ2-7; D gene ambiguous. The CDR3 consists of 13 residues. Germline V CDR1 and CDR2: MNHEY, SVGAGI. The ends were cut back, 2 bases at V and 0 bases at J, with 5 bases in the middle. CDR3 amino acids: CASSYRVSYEQYF. The CDR3 coding sequence is TGTGCCAGCAGTTACCGGGTCTCCTACGAGCAGTACTTC.

The rearrangement joins TRBV5-6 to TRBJ1-1; TRBD1 agrees at 9 bases. The V gene end was trimmed by 3 bases and the J gene end by 3 bases; junction bases not matched to a gene: 12. Germline CDR1 and CDR2: SGHDT and YYEEEE. This CDR3 has 17 amino acids. The CDR3 loop reads CASSSWVWDREYTEAFF. The CDR3 nucleotides are TGTGCCAGCAGCTCGTGGGTCTGGGACAGGGAATACACTGAAGCTTTCTTT.

The chain joins TRBV11-2 to TRBJ2-5, with D possibly matching TRBD1 (6 bases). The CDR3 runs to 15 residues. CDR1 SGHAT and CDR2 FQNNGV come from the germline V gene. V was shortened by 1 base and J by 6 bases, with 15 bases between the two germline ends. The CDR3 DNA is TGTGCCAGCAGCTTAGGGCCAGGGGCGATGCAGACCCAGTACTTC. This gives the protein CASSLGPGAMQTQYF.